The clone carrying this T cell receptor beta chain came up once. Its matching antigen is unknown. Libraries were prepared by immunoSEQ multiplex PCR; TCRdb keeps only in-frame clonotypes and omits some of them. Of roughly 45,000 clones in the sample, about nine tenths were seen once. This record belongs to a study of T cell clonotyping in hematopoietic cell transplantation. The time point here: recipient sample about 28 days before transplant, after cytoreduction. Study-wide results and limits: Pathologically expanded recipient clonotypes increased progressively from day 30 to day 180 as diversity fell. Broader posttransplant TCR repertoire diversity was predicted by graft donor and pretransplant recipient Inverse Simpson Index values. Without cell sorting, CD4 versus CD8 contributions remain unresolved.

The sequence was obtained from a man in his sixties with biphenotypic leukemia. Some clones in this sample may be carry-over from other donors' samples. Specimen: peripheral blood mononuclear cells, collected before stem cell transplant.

In DNA, the CDR3 is TGTGCCACCAGCACTCGGGCCTGGGAAGAGACCCAGTACTTC. Amino acids: CATSTRAWEETQYF. This chain links TRBV15 with TRBJ2-5; D gene unclear. Trimming shortened V by 4 bases and J by 3 bases, and 12 bases separated the two germline ends. This CDR3 has 14 amino acids. Germline values: CDR1 LNHNV, CDR2 YYDKDF (reference sequence).